The clone carrying this T cell receptor (beta chain) turned up a few times. Its target is unknown. This beta chain is off target for a library built for alpha chains, so its abundance means little. TCRdb used MiXCR to reprocess the 5' RACE reads, holding one entry per CDR3 protein. The table has fewer than 20,000 distinct CDR3 sequences, roughly 5% seen once. These data originate in a study of spatial heterogeneity in lung cancer. Study-level findings and limits: The number of expanded tumor alpha and beta chains correlated with mutation number.

As for time point: sample taken at primary tumor resection. The donors, 72 patients with untreated early-stage non-small cell lung cancer, provided the samples. The sample in question was lung tumor tissue, obtained at surgery. The sequence was obtained from a female donor with early-stage non-small cell lung cancer.

The CDR3, as DNA: TGTGCCAGCAGCACCATATTTAGCGGGGGGTCAAATGAGCAGTTCTTC. Amino acids: CASSTIFSGGSNEQFF. The chain couples TRBV7-6 to TRBJ2-1; 10 nucleotides agree with TRBD2. Germline CDR1 and CDR2: SGHVS and FNYEAQ. This CDR3 is built from 16 residues. V lost 5 bases, J lost 7 bases, and 11 bases stayed unmatched.